Listed below are T cell receptor beta chains from one sample, sequenced in a study of Ad26.COV2.S vaccination and SARS-CoV-2 variants. Repertoires were generated with immunoSEQ multiplex PCR, while TCRdb's copy carries only in-frame clones and drops some. The sample includes 400,000 to 450,000 clones, 75% to 95% seen only once; the top ten take roughly an eighth. Sequencing was performed on peripheral blood, taken in a trial of Ad26.COV2.S vaccine versus placebo. The receptors derive from a person aged 18 to 65 who received the Ad26.COV2.S COVID-19 vaccine or a placebo. CDR3s include the opening cysteine and the closing phenylalanine or tryptophan. The order of the fields is D gene, V gene, J gene, CDR3 protein. A D gene is named only where the DNA matches it firmly.

D gene: TRBD2
V gene: TRBV3-1/TRBV3-2
J gene: TRBJ2-7
CDR3 protein: CASSQGGLAGVVGEQYF

D gene: TRBD1
V gene: TRBV10-2
J gene: TRBJ1-2
CDR3 protein: CASSDRTGYGYTF

D gene: TRBD2
V gene: TRBV6-5
J gene: TRBJ2-1
CDR3 protein: CASSIRTSPNNEQFF

D gene: NA
V gene: TRBV10-2
J gene: TRBJ2-1
CDR3 protein: CASSEFGGINNEQFF

D gene: NA
V gene: TRBV5-8
J gene: TRBJ1-2
CDR3 protein: CASSLAVDSLPHGYTF

D gene: NA
V gene: TRBV7-9
J gene: TRBJ2-1
CDR3 protein: CASSLARTLYNEQFF

D gene: TRBD2
V gene: TRBV6-4
J gene: TRBJ2-1
CDR3 protein: CASSGTSGGYNEQFF

D gene: NA
V gene: TRBV7-6
J gene: TRBJ2-1
CDR3 protein: CASSVSLSSYNEQFF

D gene: NA
V gene: TRBV5-8
J gene: TRBJ2-5
CDR3 protein: CASSLWQQETQYF

D gene: TRBD1
V gene: TRBV6-5
J gene: TRBJ1-2
CDR3 protein: CASRRGQGGYGYTF

D gene: NA
V gene: TRBV28
J gene: TRBJ1-1
CDR3 protein: CASSPHAGTFEAFF